The sequence of this TCR beta chain was determined in a study of CDR3 diversity in severe acne. TCRdb independently ran MiXCR on the PCR reads; one entry per CDR3 protein. The sample contains about 76,000 distinct CDR3 sequences, under 65% of which appear only once. The CDR3 length is 12 residues. The ends were cut back, 6 bases at V and 7 bases at J, with 11 bases in the middle. Looked up from germline, CDR1 is SGHRS and CDR2 is YFSETQ. The sequence derives from a male donor in good health, without acne. The chain has TRBV5-1 and TRBJ2-1; possibly TRBD2 for D (6 bases). The sequenced material came from blood. CDR3 in amino acids: CASMGGLNEQFF. For the CDR3, the DNA is TGCGCCAGCATGGGGGGTTTGAATGAGCAGTTCTTC.